This T cell receptor (beta chain) was documented in a study of monozygotic twins with inflammatory bowel disease. Study results and limitations: The study found lower TCRbeta diversity (inverse Simpson) in IBD patients than in healthy co-twins. Twins classed as concordant or discordant showed no difference in repertoire similarity, possibly from limited power. No distinction between different T cell subtypes was possible.

Every TCR library drew on about 4,000 ng of total RNA. TCRdb re-called the 5' RACE reads and catalogs CDR3 proteins one per entry, DNA excluded. The sample yields approximately 110,000 distinct CDR3 sequences, of which the top ten take up 9.5% to 15%. Comment on this clonotype: Its antigen is not known.

Per germline, CDR1 SNHLY and CDR2 FYNNEI. CDR3 length equals 14 residues. J is TRBJ1-1 and V is TRBV2; the TCRdb call, TRBD1, lacks DNA for checking. The source is a human donor with ulcerative colitis or Crohn's disease, or a healthy co-twin of an affected twin (not recorded which). Sequences were obtained from blood. Here the CDR3 reads CASITGRGNTEAFF.